This TCR beta chain originates from a study of cytomegalovirus exposure and HLA in healthy donors. PCR was performed using 60 Vbeta and 13 Jbeta primers. The data were produced by immunoSEQ multiplex PCR, yet TCRdb's version contains in-frame clones alone and is incomplete. The sample records roughly 200,000 clones, more than 60% being singletons. This CDR3 region has 15 residues. CDR1 is MNHNS, CDR2 SASEGT, per germline. V lost 4 bases and J 0 bases, leaving 10 bases between the germline ends. On this clone: Its antigen remains unknown.

Regarding the study as a whole: Researchers reported in a later analysis that a missense DCLRE1C variant was tied to TCR beta V- and J-gene trimming. Across all donors, roughly uniform sequencing depth was an assumption of the presence/absence analyses. The authors later found most CMV-associated TCR beta chains appeared HLA-restricted. Rates of TCR association differed by HLA locus in a later analysis, with DRB1 highest and HLA-C lowest.

The chain employs TRBV6-1 and TRBJ2-1; perhaps TRBD2 as D (5 bases). Sample: PBMCs. The receptor comes from a woman aged 55-70 years in good health and CMV-seropositive. The CDR3 here is CASSVSASSYNEQFF. The CDR3 nucleotides are TGTGCCAGCAGTGTTAGCGCTAGCTCCTACAATGAGCAGTTCTTC.